The 14 T cell receptor beta chains given below trace back to one sample, sequenced in a study of cytomegalovirus exposure and HLA in healthy donors. The study ran its PCR with 60 Vbeta and 13 Jbeta primers. Libraries were prepared by immunoSEQ multiplex PCR; TCRdb keeps only in-frame clonotypes and omits some of them. The table lists 64,000 or so clones, 65% to 75% of them singletons. What was sequenced was PBMCs. These TCRs come from a man aged 35 to 55 in good health and CMV-seropositive.

The J gene is TRBJ1-2, the V gene TRBV28; D is ambiguous. CDR3 length: 12 amino acids. CDR1 and CDR2 (germline): MDHEN, SYDVKM. V was trimmed by 6 bases and J by 5 bases, leaving 10 bases between them. The CDR3 DNA sequence: TGTGCCAGCAGCCGTGACAAATATGGCTACACCTTC. This codes for CASSRDKYGYTF.

J is TRBJ2-7 and V is TRBV29-1, with a weak D call TRBD2 (7 bases). From germline, CDR1 is SQVTM and CDR2 ANQGSEA. This CDR3 region has 12 residues. Deletions cut 3 bases from V and 5 bases from J, with 11 bases between. The CDR3 sequence is CSVDRGGDEQYF. CDR3 sequence (DNA): TGCAGCGTTGATAGGGGGGGTGACGAGCAGTACTTC.

Details on this clone: The junction does not match germline at one end; this may be a read error. This sequence joins TRBV7-7 and TRBJ2-1; possible D gene TRBD2, 5 bases. The CDR3 runs 15 residues. Germline CDR1 SSHAT, CDR2 FNYEAQ (reference sequence). The CDR3 coding sequence is TGTGCTAGCAGCTTGGACCCGAGCGGCTACAATGAGCAGTTCTTC. It specifies CASSLDPSGYNEQFF.

The V gene is TRBV6-5, the J gene TRBJ1-1; tentatively, D is TRBD1 (5 bases). The germline CDR1 and CDR2 sequences are MNHEY and SVGAGI. Trimming removed 6 bases at V and 5 bases at J, with 13 bases between. This CDR3 spans 13 amino acids. CDR3 nucleotide sequence: TGTGCCAGCAGACTCTCAGGGATAACTGAAGCTTTCTTT. Translated: CASRLSGITEAFF.

The chain has TRBV19 and TRBJ1-1; 7 positions match TRBD1. The CDR3 spans 13 residues. CDR1 is LNHDA, CDR2 SQIVND, per germline (reference sequence). The junction had 5 bases not matched to a gene; V was cut back by 5 bases and J by 5 bases. The CDR3 nucleotides read TGTGCCAGTAGTGACCAGGGGGTTACTGAAGCTTTCTTT. Protein sequence: CASSDQGVTEAFF.

This clone has just a few counts. CDR3 residues: CATFNRDSTDTQYF. CDR3 nucleotide sequence: TGTGCCACGTTCAACAGGGATAGCACAGATACGCAGTATTTT. The J gene is TRBJ2-3, the V gene TRBV28; D is perhaps TRBD1 (6 bases). With 10 bases removed from V and 0 bases from J, the gap between germline ends came to 14 bases. Germline V gene sequence: CDR1 MDHEN, CDR2 SYDVKM. The CDR3 covers 14 residues.

The chain uses TRBV23-1 and TRBJ1-2, with D perhaps TRBD1 (5 bases). TRBV23-1 belongs to the ORF category, with a function that is uncertain. V lost 7 bases and J 8 bases, leaving 14 bases between the germline ends. The length of the CDR3 is 12 residues. CDR3 sequence: CASTKGVGGYTF. Written as DNA, the CDR3 is TGCGCCAGCACGAAAGGGGTGGGGGGCTACACCTTC.

The CDR3 DNA follows: TGTGCCAGCAGTAGCGCTGGACTAGCGGGGGGGCCAGGTGAGCAGTTCTTC. This sequence encodes CASSSAGLAGGPGEQFF. This chain links TRBV5-5 with TRBJ2-1; 15 nucleotides match TRBD2. Germline assignment: CDR1 SGHKS and CDR2 YYEKEE (reference sequence). The V segment lost 5 bases and the J segment 9 bases; nucleotides outside the gene matches: 12. The CDR3 is 17 amino acids.

This chain links TRBV29-1 with TRBJ2-5, with 8 bases lining up with TRBD1. Trimming removed 3 bases from V and 5 bases from J; junction bases left unmatched: 11. Germline loops: CDR1 SQVTM, CDR2 ANQGSEA. This CDR3 is built from 15 residues. This chain's CDR3 is CSVDLGQGAGETQYF. Written as DNA, the CDR3 is TGCAGCGTTGACCTCGGGCAGGGGGCGGGGGAGACCCAGTACTTC.

J is TRBJ2-1 and V is TRBV19; 14 nucleotides align to TRBD2. Germline CDR1 LNHDA, CDR2 SQIVND (reference sequence). CDR3 length equals 16 residues. V lost 5 bases to trimming and J lost 8 bases; unmatched junction nucleotides: 8. The CDR3 protein is CASSDLGTSGSHEQFF. CDR3 DNA: TGTGCCAGTAGTGATCTCGGGACTAGCGGGAGTCATGAGCAGTTCTTC.

This clone occurred a few times. The chain recombines TRBV6-1 with TRBJ1-1, with D tentatively TRBD1 (5 bases). This CDR3 region has 14 residues. Trimming shortened V by 4 bases and J by 2 bases, and 11 bases separated the two germline ends. Germline values: CDR1 MNHNS, CDR2 SASEGT. The CDR3 protein is CASSGQGGNTEAFF. As DNA, the CDR3 is TGTGCCAGCAGTGGCCAGGGAGGCAACACTGAAGCTTTCTTT.

V usage is TRBV12-5 and J usage is TRBJ1-2; TRBD1 agrees at 7 bases. The germline gives CDR1 LGHNT, CDR2 FRNRAP. This CDR3 has 15 residues. V was pared by 1 base and J by 2 bases, with 4 bases of the junction left unmatched. The CDR3 is CASGLGQGENYGYTF. Here the CDR3 DNA reads TGTGCTAGTGGTTTGGGACAGGGTGAGAACTATGGCTACACCTTC.

The rearrangement links TRBV19 to TRBJ1-1; 8 bases align to TRBD1. The CDR3 runs to 13 residues. Trimming at V came to 6 bases and at J to 0 bases, leaving 0 bases not matched to a gene. Germline CDR1 is LNHDA and CDR2 is SQIVND (reference sequence). CDR3 residues: CASRDRVNTEAFF. The CDR3 DNA sequence: TGTGCCAGTAGGGACAGGGTGAACACTGAAGCTTTCTTT.

This sequence joins TRBV30 and TRBJ1-1, with D possibly matching TRBD1 (6 bases). The length of the CDR3 is 13 residues. The V and J ends lost 4 bases and 0 bases respectively, with 9 bases between them. Germline V gene data show CDR1 as GTSNPN and CDR2 as SVGIG (reference sequence). The chain's CDR3 is CAWTHRVNTEAFF. CDR3 DNA: TGTGCCTGGACCCACAGGGTGAACACTGAAGCTTTCTTT. The full variable domain, completed using reference TRBV30 and TRBJ1-1, is SQTIHQWPATLVQPVGSPLSLECTVEGTSNPNLYWYRQAAGRGLQLLFYSVGIGQISSEVPQNLSASRPQDRQFILSSKKLLLSDSGFYLCAWTHRVNTEAFFGQGTRLTVV.